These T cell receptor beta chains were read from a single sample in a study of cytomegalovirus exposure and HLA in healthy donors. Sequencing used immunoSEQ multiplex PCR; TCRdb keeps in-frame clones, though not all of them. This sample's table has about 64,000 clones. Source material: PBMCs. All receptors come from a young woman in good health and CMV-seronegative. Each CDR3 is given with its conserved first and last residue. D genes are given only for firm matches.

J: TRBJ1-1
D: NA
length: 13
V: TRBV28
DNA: TGTGCCAGCACCGTCCAGGGGAAGGCTGAAGCTTTCTTT
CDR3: CASTVQGKAEAFF

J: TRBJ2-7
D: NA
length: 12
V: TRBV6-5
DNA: TGTGCCAGCAGTTATAGGGGGAATGAGCAGTACTTC
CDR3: CASSYRGNEQYF

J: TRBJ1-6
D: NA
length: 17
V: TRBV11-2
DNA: TGTGCCAGCAGCCCATCAGGGGTGAGCTCCTATAATTCACCCCTCCACTTT
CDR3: CASSPSGVSSYNSPLHF

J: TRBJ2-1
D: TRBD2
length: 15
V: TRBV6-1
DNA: TGTGCCAGCAGTGACGAGCGGGGGGGATACAATGAGCAGTTCTTC
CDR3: CASSDERGGYNEQFF

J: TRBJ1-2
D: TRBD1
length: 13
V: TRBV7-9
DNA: TGTGCCAGCAGCGAACGGGACAGGGATGGCTACACCTTC
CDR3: CASSERDRDGYTF

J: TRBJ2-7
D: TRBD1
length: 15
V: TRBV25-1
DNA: TGTGCCAGCAGTGGCACCGGACAGGGTGACTACGAGCAGTACTTC
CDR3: CASSGTGQGDYEQYF

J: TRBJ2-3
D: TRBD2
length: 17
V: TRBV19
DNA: TGTGCCAGTAAAACCGGGACTAGCGGGAGGCTCGCGGATACGCAGTATTTT
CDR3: CASKTGTSGRLADTQYF

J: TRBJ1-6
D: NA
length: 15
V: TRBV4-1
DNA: TGCGCCAGCAGCCAAGTTGGTAGGGGGTCTTCACCCCTCCACTTT
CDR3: CASSQVGRGSSPLHF

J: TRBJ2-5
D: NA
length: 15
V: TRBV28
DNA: TGTGCCAGCAGTTTATGGGGCAGCCACCAAGAGACCCAGTACTTC
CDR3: CASSLWGSHQETQYF

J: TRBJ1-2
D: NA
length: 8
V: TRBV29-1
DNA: TGCAGCGTCCCCACAGATTACTTC
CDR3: CSVPTDYF

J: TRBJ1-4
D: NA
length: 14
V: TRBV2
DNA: TGTGCCAGCAGTAGTACAGGACGATATGAAAAACTGTTTTTT
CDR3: CASSSTGRYEKLFF

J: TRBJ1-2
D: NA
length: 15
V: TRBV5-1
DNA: TGCGCCAGCAGCTTGGCGACAGGAGATAACTATGGCTACACCTTC
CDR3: CASSLATGDNYGYTF

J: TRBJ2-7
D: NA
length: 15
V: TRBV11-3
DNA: TGTGCCAGCAGCTTACCAGGGCTTCAGGCCTACGAGCAGTACTTC
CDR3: CASSLPGLQAYEQYF

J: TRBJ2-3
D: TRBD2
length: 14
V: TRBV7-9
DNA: TGTGCCAGCAGCTTCGGGAGGGACACAGATACGCAGTATTTT
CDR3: CASSFGRDTDTQYF

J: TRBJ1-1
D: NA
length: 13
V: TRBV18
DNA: TGTGCCAGCTCACCCCAGGGGAACACTGAAGCTTTCTTT
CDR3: CASSPQGNTEAFF

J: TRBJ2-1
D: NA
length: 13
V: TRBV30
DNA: TGTGCCTGGAGCGTAGAATCCTACAATGAGCAGTTCTTC
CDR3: CAWSVESYNEQFF

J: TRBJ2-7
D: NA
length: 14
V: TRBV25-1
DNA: TGTGCCAGCAGTGGACAGCTAAGCTCCTACGAGCAGTACTTC
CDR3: CASSGQLSSYEQYF

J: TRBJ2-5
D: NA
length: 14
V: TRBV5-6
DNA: TGTGCCAGCAGCGAGCGTCGGGTTCGGGAGACCCAGTACTTC
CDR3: CASSERRVRETQYF

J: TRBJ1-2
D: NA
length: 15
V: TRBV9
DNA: TGTGCCAGCAGCGGGGCCTGGGCAGTAAACTATGGCTACACCTTC
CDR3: CASSGAWAVNYGYTF

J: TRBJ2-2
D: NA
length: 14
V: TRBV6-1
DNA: TGTGCCAGCAGTGTTAACAGGAACACCGGGGAGCTGTTTTTT
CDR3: CASSVNRNTGELFF

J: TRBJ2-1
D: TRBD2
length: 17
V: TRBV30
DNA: TGTGCCTGGAGTATCGGGACTAGCGGGAGCTCCTACAATGAGCAGTTCTTC
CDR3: CAWSIGTSGSSYNEQFF

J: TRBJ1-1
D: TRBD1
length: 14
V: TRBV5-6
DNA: TGTGCCAGCAGTATGGGACAGGGATTAACTGAAGCTTTCTTT
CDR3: CASSMGQGLTEAFF

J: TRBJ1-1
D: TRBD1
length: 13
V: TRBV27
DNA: TGTGCCAGCACCCGACAGGGGGCGAATAAGGCTTTCTTT
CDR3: CASTRQGANKAFF

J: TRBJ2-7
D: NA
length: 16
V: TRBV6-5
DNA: TGTGCCAGCAGTTCCTTCCGAGGAGGGCCTGAGAACGAGCAGTACTTC
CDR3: CASSSFRGGPENEQYF

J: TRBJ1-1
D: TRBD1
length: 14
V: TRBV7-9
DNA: TGTGCCAGCAGCATCGACAGGGTGGCCACTGAAGCTTTCTTT
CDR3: CASSIDRVATEAFF

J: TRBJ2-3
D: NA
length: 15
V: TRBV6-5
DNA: TGTGCCAGCAGTTACTCACGGACTTCAACAGATACGCAGTATTTT
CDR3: CASSYSRTSTDTQYF

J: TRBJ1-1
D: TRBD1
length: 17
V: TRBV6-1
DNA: TGTGCCAGCAGTGGGGGCTGGCAGGGGGTCATGAACACTGAAGCTTTCTTT
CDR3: CASSGGWQGVMNTEAFF

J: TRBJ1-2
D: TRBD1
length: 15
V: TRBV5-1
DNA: TGCGCCAGCAGCTTTACAGGGGTTCCTAACTATGGCTACACCTTC
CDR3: CASSFTGVPNYGYTF

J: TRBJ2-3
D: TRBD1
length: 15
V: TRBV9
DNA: TGTGCCAGCAGCACCTGGGACAGGGTTTCCGATACGCAGTATTTT
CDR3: CASSTWDRVSDTQYF

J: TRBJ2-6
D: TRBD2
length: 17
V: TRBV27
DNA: TGTGCCAGCACCTTCATAACCGGGGGGTCCGGGGCCAACGTCCTGACTTTC
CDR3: CASTFITGGSGANVLTF

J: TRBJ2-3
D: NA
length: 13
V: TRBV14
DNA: TGTGCCAGCAGCCCCGAACCAGGATGGACGCAGTATTTT
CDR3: CASSPEPGWTQYF

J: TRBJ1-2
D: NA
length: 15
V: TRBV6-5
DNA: TGTGCCAGCAGTTTTGGCGGCGGTGAATTGTGGGGCTACACCTTC
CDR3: CASSFGGGELWGYTF

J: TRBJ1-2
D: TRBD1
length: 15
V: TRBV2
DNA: TGTGCCAGCAGAGGAGGGGACAGGGAGGGATTGACACCGTTCTTC
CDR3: CASRGGDREGLTPFF

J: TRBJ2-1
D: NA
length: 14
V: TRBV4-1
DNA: TGCGCCAGCAGTTCCTTCACTGGAGTAGGCGAGCAGTTCTTC
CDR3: CASSSFTGVGEQFF

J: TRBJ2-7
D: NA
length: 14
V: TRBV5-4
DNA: TGTGCCAGCAGCTTGAATTGGAGGGACCACGAGCAGTACTTC
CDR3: CASSLNWRDHEQYF

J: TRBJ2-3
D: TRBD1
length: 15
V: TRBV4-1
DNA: TGCGCCAGCAGCCGTGGACAGGGAGGAGCCGATACGCAGTATTTT
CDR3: CASSRGQGGADTQYF

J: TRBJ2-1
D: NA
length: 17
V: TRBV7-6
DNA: TGTGCCAGCAGCTTAGATAGTAGTACTGGTGCCTACAATGAGCAGTTCTTC
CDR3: CASSLDSSTGAYNEQFF

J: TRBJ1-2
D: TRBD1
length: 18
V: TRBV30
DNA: TGTGCCTGGAGTGATTTTTTCGGGACAGGGGATTTTAACTATGGCTACACCTTC
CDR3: CAWSDFFGTGDFNYGYTF

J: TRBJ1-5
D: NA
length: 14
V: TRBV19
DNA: TGTGCCAGTAGTATAGTCGGAGGGAAACAGCCCCAGCATTTT
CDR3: CASSIVGGKQPQHF

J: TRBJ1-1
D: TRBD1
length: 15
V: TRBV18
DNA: TGTGCCAGCTCACCATTGCAGGGGGCGGACACTGAAGCTTTCTTT
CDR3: CASSPLQGADTEAFF

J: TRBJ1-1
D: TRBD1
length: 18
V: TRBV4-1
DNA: TGCGCCAGCAGCCAATCGCCCCGACGTATTAGGGGGCCGGCTGAAGCTTTCTTT
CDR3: CASSQSPRRIRGPAEAFF

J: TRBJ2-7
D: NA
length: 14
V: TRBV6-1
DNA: TGTGCCAGCGCGGTCGAGGGAGGCTCCTACGAGCAGTACTTC
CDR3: CASAVEGGSYEQYF

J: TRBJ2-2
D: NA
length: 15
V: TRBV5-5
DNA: TGTGCCAGCAGCCCAGGGCCCTCGAACACCGGGGAGCTGTTTTTT
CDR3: CASSPGPSNTGELFF

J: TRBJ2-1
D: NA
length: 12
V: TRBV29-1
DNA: TGCAGCGTTGACTCTGCGGGGAATGAGCAGTTCTTC
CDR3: CSVDSAGNEQFF

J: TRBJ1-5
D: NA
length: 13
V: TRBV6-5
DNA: TGTGCCAGCAGACCCTATACGCATCAGCCCCAGCATTTT
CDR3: CASRPYTHQPQHF

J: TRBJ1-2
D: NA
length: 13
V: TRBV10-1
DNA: TGCGCCAGCAGTGAGGACAGGTTTTATGGCTACACCTTC
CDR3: CASSEDRFYGYTF

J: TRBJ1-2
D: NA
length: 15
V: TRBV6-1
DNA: TGTGCCAGCAGGGGAGGGGACACAGGGAACTATGGCTACACCTTC
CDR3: CASRGGDTGNYGYTF

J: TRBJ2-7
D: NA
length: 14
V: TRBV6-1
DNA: TGTGCCAGCAGCTTCGGGACAATCAATTACGAGCAGTACTTC
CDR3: CASSFGTINYEQYF

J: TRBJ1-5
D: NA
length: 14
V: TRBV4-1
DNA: TGCGCCAGCGGGGGGGCTCATAGCAATCAGCCCCAGCATTTT
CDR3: CASGGAHSNQPQHF

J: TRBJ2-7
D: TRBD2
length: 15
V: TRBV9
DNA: TGTGCCAGCAGCGCAGAAGCGGGAGGATCCTACGAGCAGTACTTC
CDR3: CASSAEAGGSYEQYF

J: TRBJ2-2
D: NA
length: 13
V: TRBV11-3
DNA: TGTGCCAGCAGCTTAGAGGGAGCCGGGGAGCTGTTTTTT
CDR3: CASSLEGAGELFF

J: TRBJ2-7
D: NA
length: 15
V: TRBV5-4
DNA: TGTGCCAGCAGCGCGGTGGGTGGCAGCGCCTACGAGCAGTACTTC
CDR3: CASSAVGGSAYEQYF

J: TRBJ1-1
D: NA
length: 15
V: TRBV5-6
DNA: TGTGCCAGCAGTCCTCCTACAGGTCCGAACACTGAAGCTTTCTTT
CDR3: CASSPPTGPNTEAFF

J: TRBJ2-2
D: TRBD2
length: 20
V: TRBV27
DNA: TGTGCCAGCACCCTGCTGGGGGGGACTCGACCCGGGGGGGGCACCGGGGAGCTGTTTTTT
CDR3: CASTLLGGTRPGGGTGELFF

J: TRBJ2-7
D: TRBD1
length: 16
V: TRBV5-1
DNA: TGCGCCAGCAGGTTAACCGGGACAGGGGCCGCCTACGAGCAGTACTTC
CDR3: CASRLTGTGAAYEQYF

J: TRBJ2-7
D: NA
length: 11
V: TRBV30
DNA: TGTGCCTGGAGTGTACTCTACGAGCAGTACTTC
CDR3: CAWSVLYEQYF